This T cell receptor beta chain was found in a study of T cell responses to AZD1222 COVID-19 vaccine. Study results and limitations: Unmutated variant regions reportedly attract nearly half of all spike-specific TCRs. A rise in Spike-specific TCR breadth and depth followed two AZD1222 doses.

With regard to this clone: As yet, its antigen is unknown.

V lost 2 bases to trimming and J lost 6 bases, with 5 bases between them. The CDR3 runs 12 residues. Germline V CDR1 and CDR2: MDHEN, SYDVKM. Using immunoSEQ multiplex PCR, the repertoire was profiled, and TCRdb retains in-frame clones only, with some absent. This sample has around 110,000 clones, with 93% found just once. The sample was peripheral blood, taken on day 0 of AZD1222 vaccination. This TCR came from an adult in good health. The chain links TRBV28 to TRBJ1-5; D uncertain. The CDR3 spells CASSLAGQPQHF. The CDR3 DNA reads as TGTGCCAGCAGTTTAGCTGGTCAGCCCCAGCATTTT.